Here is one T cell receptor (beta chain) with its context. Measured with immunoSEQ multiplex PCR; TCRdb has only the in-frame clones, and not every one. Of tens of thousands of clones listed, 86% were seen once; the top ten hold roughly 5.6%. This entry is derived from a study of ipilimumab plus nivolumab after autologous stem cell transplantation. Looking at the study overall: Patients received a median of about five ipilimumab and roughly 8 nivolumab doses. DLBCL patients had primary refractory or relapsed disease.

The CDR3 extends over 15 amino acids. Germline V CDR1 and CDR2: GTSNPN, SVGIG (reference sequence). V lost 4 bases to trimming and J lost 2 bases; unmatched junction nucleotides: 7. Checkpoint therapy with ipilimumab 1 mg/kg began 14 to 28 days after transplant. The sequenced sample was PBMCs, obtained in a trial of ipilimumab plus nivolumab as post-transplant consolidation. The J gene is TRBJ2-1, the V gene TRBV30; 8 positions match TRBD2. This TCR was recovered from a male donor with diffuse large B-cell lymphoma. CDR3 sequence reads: CAWIPPGLAYNEQFF. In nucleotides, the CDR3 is TGTGCCTGGATCCCGCCGGGACTAGCCTACAATGAGCAGTTCTTC.